Presented here are 23 T cell receptor beta chains from one specimen sequenced in a study of blood T cells in healthy people across ages. Through a sample-barcoded 5' primer and a J-beta primer mix, a second PCR was run for about 7 to 12 cycles. Using its own MiXCR run on the 5' RACE reads, TCRdb lists one record per CDR3 protein. The data hold hundreds of thousands of distinct CDR3 sequences, with approximately 59% observed a single time. The sample comprised blood. Every receptor here comes from a man aged 55-75 years in good health.

The sample holds many counts of this clonotype. The J gene is TRBJ2-7, the V gene TRBV7-2; a weak D match, TRBD1 (7 bases). V gave up 6 bases and J gave up 0 bases, with 9 bases separating them. CDR3 length: 13 residues. Germline V CDR1 and CDR2: SGHTA, FQGNSA. CDR3 nucleotides: TGTGCCAGCAGGCGGGACAGCTCCTACGAGCAGTACTTC. Protein sequence: CASRRDSSYEQYF. Full variable domain (outside the CDR3, taken from reference TRBV7-2 and TRBJ2-7): GAGVSQSPSNKVTEKGKDVELRCDPISGHTALYWYRQSLGQGLEFLIYFQGNSAPDKSGLPSDRFSAERTGGSVSTLTIQRTQQEDSAVYLCASRRDSSYEQYFGPGTRLTVT.

The gene calls are TRBV21-1 and TRBJ1-4; TRBD1 was called by the table and not checked on the DNA. TRBV21-1 is listed as a pseudogene. The CDR3 runs to 16 residues. Written as DNA, the CDR3 is TGTGCCAGCAGCAAGGACAGGCTCGCAACTAATGAAAAACTGTTTTTT. Translated: CASSKDRLATNEKLFF.

The rearrangement uses TRBV7-6 and TRBJ1-6, with D uncertain. The germline V gene encodes CDR1 SGHVS and CDR2 FNYEAQ. Trimming shortened V by 2 bases and J by 5 bases, and 7 bases separated the two germline ends. The CDR3 has 14 amino acids. In DNA form, the CDR3 reads TGTGCCAGCAGCTTAATTGTGGATAATTCACCCCTCCACTTT. Protein sequence: CASSLIVDNSPLHF.

A remark on this clonotype: A read error may produce the germline difference seen at one junction end. The chain joins TRBV7-9 to TRBJ1-1; D gene ambiguous. This CDR3 is built from 14 residues. CDR1 is SEHNR and CDR2 is FQNEAQ in the germline V gene (reference sequence). CDR3 nucleotide sequence: TGTGCCAGCAGCTTGAGTGAGATGAACACTGAAGCTTTCTTC. It translates to CASSLSEMNTEAFF.

This clonotype was counted between two and nine times. Here the CDR3 DNA reads TGCGCCAGCAGCCAAGACAGGATCTATGGCTACACCTTC. Its protein is CASSQDRIYGYTF. The chain couples TRBV4-1 to TRBJ1-2; D is ambiguous. Trimming took 0 bases from V and 4 from J, leaving 6 bases between them. The CDR3 contains 13 residues. Germline CDR1 reads MGHRA; CDR2 reads YSYEKL.

For this clonotype: Mismatch with germline at one junction end may stem from a read error. The CDR3 DNA is TGCGGCGTGCCAGATATGAGCTCCTATAATTCACCCCTCCACTTT. It translates to CGVPDMSSYNSPLHF. This chain connects TRBV29-1 to TRBJ1-6; no clear D. The CDR3 covers 15 residues. CDR1 SQVTM and CDR2 ANQGSEA come from the germline V gene. The complete variable domain, with remaining parts taken from reference TRBV29-1 and TRBJ1-6, reads SAVISQKPSRDICQRGTSLTIQCQVDSQVTMMFWYRQQPGQSLTLIATANQGSEATYESGFVIDKFPISRPNLTFSTLTVSNMSPEDSSIYLCGVPDMSSYNSPLHFGNGTRLTVT.

This rearrangement joins TRBV5-1 to TRBJ2-2, with no clear D. The V gene's germline CDR1 is SGHRS and CDR2 YFSETQ. The V end was cut by 4 bases, the J end by 8 bases, with 12 bases between. The CDR3 is made up of 13 amino acids. The CDR3 sequence: CASSETWSGELFF. CDR3 coding DNA: TGCGCCAGCAGCGAGACTTGGTCGGGGGAGCTGTTTTTT.

This rearrangement joins TRBV10-3 to TRBJ1-2; 7 nucleotides match TRBD1. Trimming took 0 bases from V and 0 from J; bases not matched to a gene: 7. CDR3 length: 17 amino acids. Germline CDR1 ENHRY, CDR2 SYGVKD. Written as DNA, the CDR3 is TGTGCCATCAGTGAGTCGGGGACAGCGCTAACTAACTATGGCTACACCTTC. It is translated as CAISESGTALTNYGYTF.

The chain joins TRBV5-1 to TRBJ2-5, with 10 bases matching TRBD2. The CDR3 is 15 amino acids. Losses at the gene ends were 3 bases for V and 2 bases for J; bases not matched to a gene: 4. Germline lookup yields CDR1 SGHRS and CDR2 YFSETQ. In DNA form, the CDR3 reads TGCGCCAGCAGCTACAGCGGGGGGGAACAAGAGACCCAGTACTTC. Its protein product is CASSYSGGEQETQYF.

This chain links TRBV21-1 with TRBJ2-6; TRBD2 was called by the table and not checked on the DNA. TRBV21-1 is a pseudogene segment. The CDR3 contains 18 residues. This chain's CDR3 is CASSKVLDATSGANVLTF. In DNA, the CDR3 is TGTGCCAGCAGCAAAGTGCTCGACGCTACCTCTGGGGCCAACGTCCTGACTTTC.

A few counts support this clonotype. V is TRBV18 and J is TRBJ2-5, with a weak D call TRBD1 (5 bases). From germline, CDR1 is KGHSH and CDR2 LQKENI. With 1 base removed from V and 4 bases from J, the gap between germline ends came to 13 bases. The CDR3 is 15 residues long. The CDR3 region is CASSPRAGQGETQYF. For the CDR3, the DNA is TGTGCCAGCTCACCACGGGCCGGACAAGGAGAGACCCAGTACTTC.

This chain links TRBV20-1 with TRBJ2-7, with D possibly TRBD1 on 6 matching bases. The last part of the DNA fits TRBJ2-5 better; the J call may be wrong. Germline CDR1 and CDR2: DFQATT and SNEGSKA (reference sequence). This CDR3 spans 15 amino acids. The CDR3 reads CSARDDGRGEETQYF. As DNA, the CDR3 is TGCAGTGCTAGAGATGATGGCAGGGGCGAAGAGACCCAGTACTTC.

Concerning this clonotype: A junction boundary mismatches the germline segment, possibly from a read error. V usage is TRBV7-6 and J usage is TRBJ1-4, with 7 bases fitting TRBD1. The CDR3 runs to 15 residues. Germline CDR1 is SGHVS and CDR2 is FNYEAQ. The CDR3 bases are TGTGCCAGCAGCCGCGACCAGGGGGGAGGTGAAAAACTTTTTTTT. It codes for CASSRDQGGGEKLFF.

The J gene is TRBJ1-6, the V gene TRBV12-3 or TRBV12-4; TRBD1 is a possible D gene (6 bases). V lost 1 base and J 5 bases, leaving 12 bases between the germline ends. This CDR3 comprises 16 residues. The CDR3 nucleotides read TGTGCCAGCAGTTTAGGGGGGACATCCCATAATTCACCCCTCCACTTT. Translated, it gives CASSLGGTSHNSPLHF.

The J gene is TRBJ2-5, the V gene TRBV4-1; 8 bases agree with TRBD2. Germline lookup yields CDR1 MGHRA and CDR2 YSYEKL. The ends lost 0 bases at V and 3 bases at J; junction bases unmatched: 15. The CDR3 loop spans 19 amino acids. As DNA, the CDR3 is TGCGCCAGCAGCCAAGATCCCCTTTTGGTCGGGGGGGGCGAAGAGACCCAGTACTTC. It encodes CASSQDPLLVGGGEETQYF.

This clonotype was seen many times. The chain carries TRBV20-1 and TRBJ1-2; possibly TRBD1 for D (6 bases). The CDR3 contains 13 residues. Trimming cost V 1 base and J 13 bases, with 19 bases left between them. Looked up from germline, CDR1 is DFQATT and CDR2 is SNEGSKA (reference sequence). CDR3 DNA sequence: TGCAGTGCTAGAGGGACAGCCGAACGGGGGGCCACCTTC. It specifies CSARGTAERGATF.

This clonotype was found a few times. The gene calls are TRBV29-1 and TRBJ2-5, with D hard to call. Germline V gene sequence: CDR1 SQVTM, CDR2 ANQGSEA. The CDR3 has 13 amino acids. Trimming shortened V by 4 bases and J by 2 bases, and 11 bases separated the two germline ends. CDR3 sequence reads: CSVVNTQQETQYF. The CDR3 DNA follows: TGCAGCGTTGTTAACACACAACAAGAGACCCAGTACTTC. The complete variable domain, with remaining parts taken from reference TRBV29-1 and TRBJ2-5, reads SAVISQKPSRDICQRGTSLTIQCQVDSQVTMMFWYRQQPGQSLTLIATANQGSEATYESGFVIDKFPISRPNLTFSTLTVSNMSPEDSSIYLCSVVNTQQETQYFGPGTRLLVL.

The J gene is TRBJ2-7, the V gene TRBV4-2, with 10 bases lining up with TRBD2. Germline CDR1 is LGHNA and CDR2 is YNFKEQ. J was trimmed by 3 bases and V by 1 base; bases with no gene match: 3. The CDR3 is 15 residues long. Here the CDR3 DNA reads TGTGCCAGCAGCCAAGCGGCTAGCGGGGGCTACGAGCAGTACTTC. Protein: CASSQAASGGYEQYF.

This clonotype came up many times. Relative to the germline gene, one junction end is altered; a read error may explain this. This rearrangement joins TRBV11-2 to TRBJ2-3; D is undetermined. The J call may be mistaken, given a closer DNA end match to TRBJ2-5. Germline V gene sequence: CDR1 SGHAT, CDR2 FQNNGV. The CDR3 totals 12 residues. Written as DNA, the CDR3 is TGCGCCAGCAGCTTGGATCGCGGGACCCAGTACTTC. Translated: CASSLDRGTQYF.

This clonotype appeared a few times. V is TRBV5-1 and J is TRBJ1-1, with 9 positions matching TRBD1. The CDR3 consists of 15 residues. CDR1 and CDR2 from the germline V gene are SGHRS and YFSETQ. V lost 4 bases and J lost 1; bases outside the gene matches: 5. The CDR3 nucleotides are TGCGCCAGCAGCACTTGGACAGGGGAGAACACTGAAGCTTTCTTT. This gives the protein CASSTWTGENTEAFF.

This chain links TRBV12-3 or TRBV12-4 with TRBJ2-5; D not resolved. The CDR3 has 16 amino acids. The germline V and J ends were trimmed by 1 base and 0 bases, with 12 bases remaining between them. The CDR3 nucleotides are TGTGCCAGCAGTTTAGACCGCAGATCGTACCAAGAGACCCAGTACTTC. Protein sequence: CASSLDRRSYQETQYF.

This clonotype has only a few counts. This chain links TRBV4-1 with TRBJ1-2; 9 nucleotides align to TRBD1. V was pared by 1 base and J by 4 bases, with 7 bases of the junction left unmatched. Germline V gene sequence: CDR1 MGHRA, CDR2 YSYEKL. The CDR3 runs 16 residues. The CDR3 reads CASSQVGQGNIYGYTF. The CDR3 DNA reads as TGCGCCAGCAGCCAAGTTGGACAGGGGAATATCTATGGCTACACCTTC.

The chain combines TRBV5-1 with TRBJ2-1; 11 positions match TRBD2. With 4 bases clipped from V and 9 bases from J, the junction kept 6 bases outside the gene matches. Germline CDR1 reads SGHRS; CDR2 reads YFSETQ. CDR3 size: 14 residues. For the CDR3, the DNA is TGCGCCAGCAGCAAAGGGACTAGCGGAGGTGAGCAGTTCTTC. Its protein product is CASSKGTSGGEQFF.